A selection of T cell receptor beta chains follows, all from one sample in a study of cytomegalovirus exposure and HLA in healthy donors. Assay used: immunoSEQ multiplex PCR; TCRdb lists only in-frame clones, some missing. The table includes about 130,000 clones, about 80% detected once. The sample was PBMCs. The receptors shown here come from a woman in her 40s in good health and CMV-seronegative. CDR3s include the opening cysteine and the closing phenylalanine or tryptophan.

j_call | v_call | cdr3_aa
TRBJ1-6 | TRBV6-1 | CAKTGWNSPLHF
TRBJ2-2 | TRBV6-6 | CASSYGQTTNTGELFF
TRBJ2-4 | TRBV6-6 | CASSYPGTENIQYF
TRBJ2-7 | TRBV4-2 | CASSQDRQALTYEQYF
TRBJ2-7 | TRBV5-1 | CASSIGLAGGFAYEQYF
TRBJ1-2 | TRBV5-6 | CASRNPGTGHGYTF
TRBJ1-1 | TRBV7-9 | CASSSSRGGGDTEAFF
TRBJ2-5 | TRBV27 | CASSLLAGGEETQYF
TRBJ1-5 | TRBV5-1 | CASSLGGGQPQHF
TRBJ2-7 | TRBV7-2 | CASSKQGSYEQYF
TRBJ1-2 | TRBV7-8 | CASSLARAGDGYTF
TRBJ2-7 | TRBV6-4 | CASSDRGTWTRVSYEQYF
TRBJ1-4 | TRBV25-1 | CASSARGKLFF
TRBJ2-7 | TRBV7-6 | CASSFRNLDEQYF
TRBJ2-1 | TRBV29-1 | CSVVPTGLTYNEQFF
TRBJ2-7 | TRBV28 | CASRPSGQSSYEQYF
TRBJ2-5 | TRBV10-2 | CASSEGLAGGRRETQYF
TRBJ2-1 | TRBV5-1 | CASSLGTNNEQFF
TRBJ2-5 | TRBV28 | CASSAPTGVPETQYF
TRBJ2-1 | TRBV5-6 | CASSLGTGGRNEQFF
TRBJ2-7 | TRBV9 | CASSVEGDAYYEQYF
TRBJ1-2 | TRBV2 | CATTETYGYTF
TRBJ2-5 | TRBV7-2 | CASSLVGVATQYF
TRBJ2-1 | TRBV29-1 | CSRGSSYNEQFF
TRBJ2-7 | TRBV14 | CASSPGQGIVEQYF
TRBJ2-7 | TRBV23-1 | CASSQSSSGGFGEQYF
TRBJ1-1 | TRBV27 | CASSLGGVPYNTEAFF